A selection of T cell receptor beta chains follows, all from one sample in a study of T-cell reconstitution after alpha-beta-depleted transplantation in children. Via MiXCR, TCRdb re-called the PCR reads, giving one row per CDR3 protein. The table lists 90,000 to 130,000 distinct CDR3 sequences, 10% of them singletons, with around 8.5% in the top ten. This material consisted of PBMCs from the stem cell graft donor, taken from the stem cell graft. Receptors originate from a human donor who donated a stem cell graft to a child with acute lymphoblastic leukemia. CDR3s include the opening cysteine and the closing phenylalanine or tryptophan. Fields, in order: D gene, clone size, J gene, V gene, CDR3 protein, CDR3 DNA. The D gene is left open where the match is weak. The size of a clone is reported for some rows only, either as once, few or many, or as a class for expanded clones.

-	many	TRBJ2-5	TRBV12-3/TRBV12-4	CASRSGETQYF	TGTGCCAGCAGAAGCGGGGAGACCCAGTACTTC
-	many	TRBJ1-6	TRBV7-2	CASSPWGLTEERSPLHF	TGTGCCAGCAGCCCCTGGGGGCTGACAGAAGAAAGGTCACCCCTCCACTTT
-	many	TRBJ2-1	TRBV6-5	CASSFDLGRGNEQFF	TGTGCCAGCAGTTTCGACCTAGGGAGGGGGAATGAGCAGTTCTTC
-	many	TRBJ2-3	TRBV11-3	CASSLAGPPGDTQYF	TGTGCCAGCAGCTTAGCCGGCCCGCCGGGGGATACGCAGTATTTT
-	many	TRBJ1-1	TRBV7-9	CASSQVTGSGTEAFF	TGTGCCAGCAGCCAGGTCACAGGTTCGGGCACTGAAGCTTTCTTT
-	-	TRBJ2-1	TRBV10-2	CASSEHNEQFF	TGCGCCAGCAGTGAGCACAATGAGCAGTTCTTC
TRBD1	-	TRBJ1-4	TRBV2	CASTMTGSNEKLFF	TGTGCCAGCACCATGACAGGGTCAAATGAAAAACTGTTTTTT
TRBD1	many	TRBJ2-3	TRBV20-1	CSARGGTGDTQYF	TGCAGTGCTAGAGGGGGGACAGGCGATACGCAGTATTTT
-	many	TRBJ1-2	TRBV27	CASSFTAGRFYGYTF	TGTGCCAGCAGTTTTACGGCCGGGAGGTTCTATGGCTACACCTTC
TRBD1	few	TRBJ1-5	TRBV11-2	CASSLGGATGGGGGSNQPQHF	TGTGCCAGCAGCTTAGGGGGGGCGACAGGGGGCGGCGGGGGTAGCAATCAGCCCCAGCATTTT
TRBD1	many	TRBJ1-6	TRBV5-1	CASRWGQSSYNSPLHF	TGCGCCAGCCGCTGGGGACAGAGCTCCTATAATTCACCCCTCCACTTT
TRBD1	many	TRBJ1-2	TRBV7-2	CASSLSGGGYTF	TGTGCCAGCAGCTTATCAGGGGGCGGCTACACCTTC
-	many	TRBJ2-5	TRBV5-1	CASSSAAGLETQYF	TGCGCCAGCAGTTCGGCCGCAGGGTTGGAGACCCAGTACTTC
-	many	TRBJ2-3	TRBV18	CASSPLTPGSTDTQYF	TGTGCCAGCTCACCCCTTACACCCGGTAGCACAGATACGCAGTATTTT
-	many	TRBJ2-7	TRBV12-5	CASGLKGPWEQYF	TGTGCTAGTGGTTTGAAGGGACCTTGGGAGCAGTACTTC
TRBD1	-	TRBJ1-1	TRBV6-2/TRBV6-3	CASSYFVRQGSTEAFF	TGTGCCAGCAGTTACTTTGTAAGACAGGGGAGCACTGAAGCTTTCTTT
-	many	TRBJ2-3	TRBV7-2	CASSLPASTDTQYF	TGTGCCAGCAGCTTACCAGCGAGCACAGATACGCAGTATTTT
TRBD1	many	TRBJ2-7	TRBV6-8	CASSYGTARNSEQYF	TGTGCCAGCAGTTACGGGACAGCGCGAAACTCCGAGCAGTACTTC
-	many	TRBJ2-2	TRBV25-1	CASRTDFYTGELFF	TGTGCCAGCAGGACGGACTTTTACACCGGGGAGCTGTTTTTT
-	many	TRBJ2-1	TRBV29-1	CSVPLGYNEQFF	TGCAGCGTTCCACTAGGCTACAATGAGCAGTTCTTC
-	many	TRBJ2-7	TRBV20-1	CSARDGQGTYEQYF	TGCAGTGCTAGAGATGGGCAGGGAACCTACGAGCAGTACTTC
TRBD1	many	TRBJ1-1	TRBV7-2	CASSLAPGGNTEAFF	TGTGCCAGCAGCTTAGCCCCAGGGGGGAACACTGAAGCTTTCTTT
-	many	TRBJ2-6	TRBV5-1	CASSPAISGANVLTF	TGCGCCAGCAGCCCTGCCATCTCTGGGGCCAACGTCCTGACTTTC
-	many	TRBJ2-3	TRBV7-2	CASSLGSAGAGDTQYF	TGTGCCAGCAGCTTAGGCTCGGCGGGGGCAGGAGATACGCAGTATTTT
TRBD2	many	TRBJ2-7	TRBV6-5	CASHGTSGKYEQYF	TGTGCCAGCCATGGGACTAGCGGGAAATACGAGCAGTACTTC
TRBD2	many	TRBJ2-7	TRBV29-1	CSASPSGRNEQYF	TGCAGCGCTTCGCCTAGCGGGAGGAACGAGCAGTACTTC
TRBD1	many	TRBJ2-3	TRBV7-2	CASSPDRGPGITDTQYF	TGTGCCAGCAGCCCGGACAGGGGGCCTGGGATAACAGATACGCAGTATTTT